A selection of T cell receptor beta chains follows, all from one sample in a study of vaccination and CD4 T cells after COVID-19. One entry per CDR3 protein results from TCRdb running MiXCR on the PCR reads. The profile covers about 5,000 distinct CDR3 sequences, with 44% appearing a single time and about 40% taken by the ten largest. No antigens are known for them. Sequenced material: CD4+ T cells from blood, cultured in vitro, taken after SARS-CoV-2 vaccination. The source is a human donor who had recovered from COVID-19. The CDR3 runs from the conserved cysteine through the conserved F or W. D genes are given only for firm matches. Size values are once, few and many counts, or a class for expanded clones, and some rows have none.

J gene | D gene | clone size | V gene | CDR3 DNA | CDR3 protein
TRBJ1-2 | TRBD1 | once | TRBV12-3/TRBV12-4 | TGTGCCAGCGCGCCAGGGGGAAAGTACTATGGCTACACCTTC | CASAPGGKYYGYTF
TRBJ1-2 | . | . | TRBV29-1 | TGCAGCGTAGAAGGTCAGGTCTATGGCTACACCTTC | CSVEGQVYGYTF
TRBJ2-1 | TRBD2 | . | TRBV20-1 | TGCAGTGCTAGTGGACTAGCGGGGGCCGCCATCTCCTACAATGAGCAGTTCTTC | CSASGLAGAAISYNEQFF
TRBJ2-5 | . | . | TRBV30 | TGTGCCTGGGAGGGTCGGGGGGCAGAGACCCAGTACTTC | CAWEGRGAETQYF
TRBJ2-7 | TRBD2 | . | TRBV20-1 | TGCAGTGCTGCCCGGACTAGCGGAACCTTCTACGAGCAGTACTTC | CSAARTSGTFYEQYF
TRBJ2-1 | . | . | TRBV20-1 | TGCAGTGCTAGAGACCCTTTCCGCCCTAATGAGCAGTTCTTC | CSARDPFRPNEQFF
TRBJ1-1 | . | . | TRBV21-1 | TGTGCCAGCAGCAACCGGGACACAGGGCCCTCTGAAGCTTTCTTT | CASSNRDTGPSEAFF
TRBJ2-5 | . | . | TRBV11-2 | TGTGCCAGCAGCTTAGTGGGACGCATGGGAGTGGGGACCCAGTACTTC | CASSLVGRMGVGTQYF
TRBJ1-1 | . | . | TRBV7-9 | TGTGCCAGCAGCTTAGGGAGCGCACTCGCGAACACTGAAGCTTTCTTT | CASSLGSALANTEAFF
TRBJ1-1 | . | . | TRBV20-1 | TGCAGTGCTAGAACTTCGGCGTATGCTTTCTTT | CSARTSAYAFF
TRBJ2-2 | . | . | TRBV2 | TGTGCCAGCAGTGTACAGGGAATTAACACCGGGGAGCTGTTTTTT | CASSVQGINTGELFF
TRBJ1-3 | . | . | TRBV2 | TGTGCCAGCAGGGAGGACTCCTTCACCATATATTTT | CASREDSFTIYF
TRBJ2-5 | TRBD2 | . | TRBV20-1 | TGCAGTGCTGAGGGGACTAGCGGGAGCCAACTCCAAGAGACCCAGTACTTC | CSAEGTSGSQLQETQYF
TRBJ2-5 | . | . | TRBV7-6 | TGTGCCAGCAGCCAGGAACGGGACCAAGAGACCCAGTACTTC | CASSQERDQETQYF
TRBJ2-7 | TRBD1 | once | TRBV20-1 | TGCAGTGCTAGAGAGATGACAGGGGTGTGGGACGAGCAGTACTTC | CSAREMTGVWDEQYF
TRBJ1-4 | . | . | TRBV7-2 | TGTGCCAGCAGCCCCCGGTCCGGAGGAAAACTGTTTTTT | CASSPRSGGKLFF
TRBJ1-2 | TRBD1 | once | TRBV28 | TGTGCCAGCGGGACAGGGCCGCTAAACTCTCTAAGGAGCTATGGCTACACCTTC | CASGTGPLNSLRSYGYTF
TRBJ1-2 | TRBD1 | . | TRBV6-1 | TGTGCCAGCAGAGAAACCGGGACAGGGTATGGCTACACCTTC | CASRETGTGYGYTF
TRBJ2-5 | . | . | TRBV19 | TGTGCCAGTAAATTGTCGGGAGCTAGAGAGACCCAGTACTTC | CASKLSGARETQYF
TRBJ1-1 | TRBD1 | . | TRBV6-2/TRBV6-3 | TGTGCCAGCAGTTACACGAGGGGACAGGGGGCGAAGACTGAAGCTTTCTTT | CASSYTRGQGAKTEAFF
TRBJ1-6 | TRBD1 | . | TRBV7-2 | TGTGCCAGCAGCCTAGGACAGGGGATAGGTTCACCCCTCCACTTT | CASSLGQGIGSPLHF
TRBJ2-5 | TRBD1 | few | TRBV7-9 | TGTGCCAGCAGCTCAAGGACAGGGGGCGAGACCCAGTACTTC | CASSSRTGGETQYF
TRBJ1-5 | . | . | TRBV12-3/TRBV12-4 | TGTGCCAGCAGCCGGGGGGGCAGAGGAAATAGCAATCAGCCCCAGCATTTT | CASSRGGRGNSNQPQHF
TRBJ1-6 | . | . | TRBV21-1 | TGTGCCCATAGAAACGGGCAGGATAATTCACCCCTCCACTTT | CAHRNGQDNSPLHF
TRBJ1-5 | TRBD1 | few | TRBV12-3/TRBV12-4 | TGTGCCAGCAGTTTGACAGGGGGCCGCAATCAGCCCCAGCATTTT | CASSLTGGRNQPQHF
TRBJ1-4 | . | . | TRBV20-1 | TGCAGTGCTTCAGGGGCCGCAACTAATGAAAAACTGTTTTTT | CSASGAATNEKLFF
TRBJ2-1 | TRBD2 | . | TRBV7-2 | TGTGCCAGCAGCTCCCAGGGACTAGCGGGAGGCCGGGGTGAGCAGTTCTTC | CASSSQGLAGGRGEQFF
TRBJ1-2 | . | . | TRBV5-4 | TGTGCCAGCAGCCCGGAGGCGGACTACTATGGCTACACCTTC | CASSPEADYYGYTF
TRBJ1-3 | TRBD1 | . | TRBV20-1 | TGCAGTGCTAGACCCACAGGGGGCGCGGGAAACACCATATATTTT | CSARPTGGAGNTIYF
TRBJ1-2 | . | . | TRBV20-1 | TGCAGTGCTAGTATCCGAGGGAACGGCTACACCTTC | CSASIRGNGYTF
TRBJ2-3 | TRBD2 | . | TRBV20-1 | TGCAGTGCTGCACGGGACTACCTAATAACAGATACGCAGTATTTT | CSAARDYLITDTQYF
TRBJ2-2 | TRBD2 | few | TRBV7-9 | TGTGCCAGCAGCTTAGGGGGCGGGAGGGCCAACACCGGGGAGCTGTTTTTT | CASSLGGGRANTGELFF
TRBJ1-1 | . | few | TRBV12-3/TRBV12-4 | TGTGCCAGCAGTTTGGAGCCGGGGGCGACTGAAGCTTTCTTT | CASSLEPGATEAFF
TRBJ2-5 | . | few | TRBV6-1 | TGTGCCAGCAGTGAAGAAACATCCCAAGAGACCCAGTACTTC | CASSEETSQETQYF
TRBJ2-5 | TRBD1 | . | TRBV19 | TGTGCCAGTAGTGCTACAGGGGAGCAAGGGACCCAGTACTTC | CASSATGEQGTQYF
TRBJ1-5 | . | . | TRBV30 | TGTGCCTGGACCCGGGGGGATCAGCCCCAGCATTTT | CAWTRGDQPQHF
TRBJ2-7 | . | . | TRBV23-1 | TGCGCCAGCAGTCGTTGGGGGCCCTCCTACGAGCAGTACTTC | CASSRWGPSYEQYF
TRBJ1-1 | . | few | TRBV6-1 | TGTGCCAGCAGGGGATCAGGGGCTGGGAACACTGAAGCTTTCTTT | CASRGSGAGNTEAFF
TRBJ2-2 | . | . | TRBV2 | TGTGCCAGCAAAGAAGGCCCCGGGGAGCTGTTTTTT | CASKEGPGELFF
TRBJ2-2 | . | . | TRBV6-1 | TGTGCCGTAGGACGCACCGGGGAGCTGTTTTTT | CAVGRTGELFF
TRBJ2-5 | . | . | TRBV6-2/TRBV6-3 | TGTGCCAGCAGTAAAGAGACCCAGTACTTC | CASSKETQYF
TRBJ2-2 | . | . | TRBV6-1 | TGTGCCAGCAGCCTCCGGGACACCGGGTGGACCGGGGAGCTGTTTTTT | CASSLRDTGWTGELFF
TRBJ1-6 | . | few | TRBV20-1 | TGCAGTGCTCCCCTCGGGACTTTTAATTCACCCCTCCACTTT | CSAPLGTFNSPLHF
TRBJ1-1 | . | . | TRBV20-1 | TGCAGTGCTAGAGTCCAGGTGGAGCAGGGAAGGAACACTGAAGCTTTCTTT | CSARVQVEQGRNTEAFF
TRBJ2-3 | . | . | TRBV5-6 | TGTGCCAGCAGCTTGACGGGGAGCACAGATACGCAGTATTTT | CASSLTGSTDTQYF
TRBJ2-7 | . | few | TRBV19 | TGTGCCAGCTCAACACCGGGAACCTCCTACGAGCAGTACTTC | CASSTPGTSYEQYF
TRBJ1-1 | . | . | TRBV19 | TGTGCCAGTAAGTTGTCAGGGTTGACGGGCACTGAAGCTTTCTTT | CASKLSGLTGTEAFF
TRBJ2-1 | TRBD2 | . | TRBV19 | TGTGCCAGTAGGGAGCGGGGAGGCTCCTACAATGAGCAGTTCTTC | CASRERGGSYNEQFF
TRBJ1-2 | TRBD1 | . | TRBV6-5 | TGTGCCAGCAGTTACGGGACAGGGCACTATGGCTACACCTTC | CASSYGTGHYGYTF